This TCR beta chain was retrieved from a study of T cells in localized non-small cell lung cancer (dated by TCRdb to about 2020). Regarding the complete study: The study examined T cell repertoires in roughly 240 patients with early-stage NSCLC and compared tumors with uninvolved tumor-adjacent lungs. The cohort consisted of 200 to 250 treatment-naive NSCLC patients whose localized lung tumors had been resected. NSCLC patients had a mean age of roughly 64 years, and 120 to 150 were male and nearly 110 female. Findings and caveats that apply to the study as a whole: Higher T cell density in blood was associated with longer overall survival, whereas higher clonality in adjacent lung was associated with shorter survival. Of the top 100 tumor clones, a median of roughly 56 were detected in paired uninvolved adjacent lung; approximately 28 were also among that lung's top 100. Since the design was exploratory, TCR variables were selected using unadjusted p-values with no false-discovery rate correction. Because multi-region tumor sequencing was not performed, intratumor heterogeneity could not be ruled out. Uninvolved tumor-adjacent lung showed the highest T cell clonality, higher than tumor, which suggests more focused antigenic responses in the uninvolved tumor-adjacent lung.

At the junction V is shortened by 3 bases and J by 2 bases, with 11 bases in between. The CDR3 starts with the cysteine, ends with the phenylalanine, and has 15 residues. CDR3 DNA is the only sequence kept; it has 45 bases, read in frame from the first base. CDR1 and CDR2 are drawn from the germline V gene: MNHNS, SASEGT. TCR beta CDR3 regions were sequenced from DNA using the immunoSEQ Assay. The authors processed their data as follows. To compute T cell density, TCR beta template counts were normalized to usable DNA, which was estimated by amplifying housekeeping genes. Richness was estimated with the preseqR package, extrapolating to 400,000 templates for PBMC samples and 120,000 templates for tissue samples. Clonality was calculated as one minus Pielou's evenness. Tissue-enriched TCRs were identified by differential abundance testing using productive amino-acid clonotypes, minimum total count 5 and alpha 0.1. The Jaccard Index and the Morisita Overlap Index were used to measure how much the repertoires overlapped between compartments. GLIPH grouped TCR beta CDR3s together with public tetramer-defined viral CDR3s, and a viral motif had to include at least three viral sequences and show V-gene enrichment. TCRdb mirrors the immuneACCESS table, restricted to in-frame sequences. Some clones are absent from its copies; in checked studies, under half trace to an unresolved V gene, and the reason for the others is unknown. V, J and clone size reflect that table, while D and trimming were determined from the DNA. For this sample the table gives 65,000 to 80,000 clones, of which less than 85% were detected only once. The ten largest clones take up 1% to 1.5% of the sample.

Concerning this clone: It lacks a known antigen. The record has no base qualities; no much larger clone is one base away.

At diagnosis, peripheral blood, uninvolved tumor-adjacent lung and tumor were collected and were preserved as a mix of fresh-frozen and FFPE material. For TCR repertoire profiling, the blood samples were analyzed as peripheral blood mononuclear cells. The sequences come from peripheral blood, collected before any cancer treatment. The source is an older female donor with stage I lung adenocarcinoma. This chain is built from TRBV6-1 and TRBJ1-5; no confident D gene assignment can be made. Here the CDR3 is given as CASSDWGFGNQPQHF. In nucleotide form, the sequence is TGTGCCAGCAGTGATTGGGGATTCGGCAATCAGCCCCAGCATTTT.